This T cell receptor beta chain was recorded in a study of cytomegalovirus exposure and HLA in healthy donors. This clone was recorded only once. Antigen specificity is unknown. Study observations and caveats: When presence/absence was analysed, sequencing depth was taken to be roughly uniform across donors. Later analysis showed TCR association rates varying by HLA locus, highest for DRB1 and lowest for HLA-C. Excluded: some indistinguishable V segments such as TRBV6-2 and TRBV6-3.

The PCR employed 60 Vbeta primers together with 13 Jbeta primers. Profiled with immunoSEQ multiplex PCR; TCRdb holds only in-frame clones, not every one. The sample lists under 200,000 clones, over 75% occurring once. Germline-derived CDR1 and CDR2 are SQVTM and ANQGSEA. Trimming left V 1 base short and J 1 base short, with 7 bases between. The CDR3 covers 13 residues. The sequenced material came from PBMCs. The TCR sequence derives from a man aged 50-60 years in good health and CMV-seropositive. V usage is TRBV29-1 and J usage is TRBJ1-2, with D tentatively TRBD1 (5 bases). In DNA, the CDR3 is TGCAGCGTTGAAGGCAGGGTTAACTATGGCTACACCTTC. The encoded protein is CSVEGRVNYGYTF.